These 14 T cell receptor beta chains originate from one sample sequenced in a study of beta chain features in type 1 diabetes. The sequenced template was cDNA made from the entire isolated RNA. Here immunoSEQ multiplex PCR was the method, and the copy in TCRdb shows in-frame clones only, minus some. The sample has hundreds of thousands of clones; around 8.5% are singletons. Notes on the study in general: Among patients with Type 1 diabetes, TCRB CDR3s were moderately but significantly shorter in every one of the four CD4+ subsets.

These receptors have no identified antigens. What was sequenced was central memory CD4+ T cells from blood. These receptors came from a man aged 25 to 40 with type 1 diabetes.

This clone was detected only a few times. The chain uses TRBV7-2 and TRBJ2-4; 9 bases agree with TRBD1. This CDR3 has 17 residues. V was clipped by 3 bases and J by 0 bases; unmatched bases: 6. Germline lookup yields CDR1 SGHTA and CDR2 FQGNSA. The CDR3 bases are TGTGCCAGCAGCTTTTATCGGACAGGGGTAGCCAAAAACATTCAGTACTTC. Encoded protein: CASSFYRTGVAKNIQYF.

The chain recombines TRBV19 with TRBJ2-3; 7 bases agree with TRBD1. The CDR3 length is 17 residues. V dropped 4 bases and J dropped 4; count of bases not matched to a gene: 14. Looked up from germline, CDR1 is LNHDA and CDR2 is SQIVND (reference sequence). The DNA of the CDR3 is TGTGCCAGTAGTAGCCTATGGGAGACAGGGAGCCCAGATACGCAGTATTTT. Protein product: CASSSLWETGSPDTQYF.

The chain is built from TRBV29-1 and TRBJ1-1; weak D call: TRBD1 (6 bases). CDR1 and CDR2 (germline): SQVTM, ANQGSEA. V lost 5 bases and J 1 base, leaving 11 bases between the germline ends. The CDR3 runs to 13 residues. CDR3 residues: CSVTGQPNTEAFF. Written as DNA, the CDR3 is TGCAGCGTTACTGGACAGCCGAACACTGAAGCTTTCTTT.

The gene calls are TRBV7-2 and TRBJ1-1; the match to TRBD1 covers 10 bases. Per germline, CDR1 SGHTA and CDR2 FQGNSA. The CDR3 has 14 residues. Trimming took 3 bases from V and 9 from J; bases not matched to a gene: 7. DNA for the CDR3: TGTGCCAGCAGCTTCCGGGACAGGGGTACTCAAGCTTTCTTT. Translated: CASSFRDRGTQAFF.

This clone was found a few times. The V call is TRBV5-1, the J call TRBJ2-7; 7 positions agree with TRBD1. This CDR3 contains 14 residues. The trim removed 5 bases at V and 6 bases at J, leaving 11 bases unmatched. CDR1 is SGHRS, CDR2 YFSETQ, per germline. CDR3 loop: CASRLEQGVGEQYF. CDR3 DNA: TGCGCCAGCAGACTGGAGCAGGGGGTCGGCGAGCAGTACTTC.

The chain links TRBV11-2 to TRBJ2-3; TRBD1 aligns across 7 bases. V was pared by 5 bases and J by 6 bases, with 8 bases of the junction left unmatched. The CDR3 extends over 14 amino acids. Germline lookup yields CDR1 SGHAT and CDR2 FQNNGV. The CDR3 DNA is TGTGCCAGCAGCCCGACAGGGCAGGCGGATACGCAGTATTTT. It specifies CASSPTGQADTQYF.

This clone has just a few counts. The CDR3: CASSRKLGAGTQYF. CDR3 nucleotides: TGTGCCAGCAGCCGTAAACTAGGGGCGGGTACGCAGTATTTT. This chain links TRBV28 with TRBJ2-3; D possibly matches TRBD1 or TRBD2 (5 bases each). Germline loops: CDR1 MDHEN, CDR2 SYDVKM. This CDR3 has 14 amino acids. V lost 6 bases to trimming and J lost 8 bases, with 18 bases between them.

This clone was seen a few times. The V and J genes are TRBV29-1 and TRBJ2-3; D could derive from TRBD1 or TRBD2 (5 bases each). Germline CDR1 SQVTM, CDR2 ANQGSEA. V was clipped by 5 bases and J by 2 bases, with 14 bases between them. The length of the CDR3 is 14 residues. For the CDR3, the DNA is TGCAGCGTTTTCGGGACCCTCTACACAGATACGCAGTATTTT. Its translation: CSVFGTLYTDTQYF.

This clone showed up just a few times. The chain uses TRBV2 and TRBJ2-5; a possible D gene is TRBD2 (5 bases). Germline V gene lookup returns CDR1 SNHLY and CDR2 FYNNEI. The CDR3 length is 13 residues. The V and J ends lost 1 base and 5 bases respectively, with 8 bases between them. This chain's CDR3 is CASSEGRRETQYF. The CDR3 nucleotides are TGTGCCAGCAGTGAAGGGAGGCGGGAGACCCAGTACTTC.

V is TRBV5-4 and J is TRBJ2-3; 7 nucleotides agree with TRBD2. After removal of 4 bases from V and 0 bases from J, the junction contained 5 bases not matched to a gene. The CDR3 length is 15 residues. In germline, CDR1 is SGHNT, CDR2 YYREEE (reference sequence). The CDR3 region is CASSPGGASTDTQYF. The CDR3 DNA sequence: TGTGCCAGCAGCCCGGGAGGCGCAAGCACAGATACGCAGTATTTT.

This clone was seen a few times. CDR3 amino acids: CASSSRRPGQGSTEAFF. DNA for the CDR3: TGTGCCAGCAGCTCCAGACGTCCGGGACAGGGGAGCACTGAAGCTTTCTTT. The chain couples TRBV7-6 to TRBJ1-1; 10 bases line up with TRBD1. From germline, CDR1 is SGHVS and CDR2 FNYEAQ. The CDR3 has 17 residues. V trimming: 4 bases; J trimming: 4 bases; junction bases outside the gene matches: 12.

In its sample, this clone was seen a few times. The V and J genes are TRBV11-2 and TRBJ2-2; a possible D gene is TRBD1 (5 bases). There are 14 residues in the CDR3. Germline CDR1 is SGHAT and CDR2 is FQNNGV. Trimming left V 1 base short and J 7 bases short, with 10 bases between. The CDR3 DNA reads TGTGCCAGCAGCTTAGGCAGGGCTAGCGGGGAGCTGTTTTTT. Translating gives CASSLGRASGELFF. Full variable domain (remainder filled in from reference TRBV11-2 and TRBJ2-2): EAGVAQSPRYKIIEKRQSVAFWCNPISGHATLYWYQQILGQGPKLLIQFQNNGVVDDSQLPKDRFSAERLKGVDSTLKIQPAKLEDSAVYLCASSLGRASGELFFGEGSRLTVL.

This chain uses TRBV28 with TRBJ2-5; 12 bases map to TRBD1. Per germline, CDR1 MDHEN and CDR2 SYDVKM. The CDR3 consists of 18 residues. Trimming took 5 bases from V and 0 from J; bases not matched to a gene: 10. The CDR3 bases are TGTGCCAGCAGTATACCCGATGGGACAGGGGGCGACCAAGAGACCCAGTACTTC. It specifies CASSIPDGTGGDQETQYF. The variable domain in full, with the rest retrieved from reference TRBV28 and TRBJ2-5, is DVKVTQSSRYLVKRTGEKVFLECVQDMDHENMFWYRQDPGLGLRLIYFSYDVKMKEKGDIPEGYSVSREKKERFSLILESASTNQTSMYLCASSIPDGTGGDQETQYFGPGTRLLVL.

The chain links TRBV28 to TRBJ1-6, with D perhaps TRBD1 (6 bases). The germline V and J ends were trimmed by 4 bases and 10 bases, with 14 bases remaining between them. The CDR3 spans 14 residues. CDR1 is MDHEN and CDR2 is SYDVKM in the germline V gene. CDR3 nucleotide sequence: TGTGCCAGCAGTTCCCCGGGACATGAATCACCCCTCCACTTT. Translated: CASSSPGHESPLHF.